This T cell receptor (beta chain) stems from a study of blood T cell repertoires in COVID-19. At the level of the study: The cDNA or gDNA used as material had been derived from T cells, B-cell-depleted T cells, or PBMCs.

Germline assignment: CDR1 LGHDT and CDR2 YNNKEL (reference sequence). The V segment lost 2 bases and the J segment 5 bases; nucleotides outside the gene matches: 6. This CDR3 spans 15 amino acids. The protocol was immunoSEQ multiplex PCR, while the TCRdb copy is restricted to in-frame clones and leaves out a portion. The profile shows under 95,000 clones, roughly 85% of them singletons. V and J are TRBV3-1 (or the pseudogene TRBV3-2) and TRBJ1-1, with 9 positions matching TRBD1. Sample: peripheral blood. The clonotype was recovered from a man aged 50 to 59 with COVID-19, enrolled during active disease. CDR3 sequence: CASSQPGQGKTEAFF. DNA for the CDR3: TGTGCCAGCAGCCAACCGGGACAGGGAAAAACTGAAGCTTTCTTT.